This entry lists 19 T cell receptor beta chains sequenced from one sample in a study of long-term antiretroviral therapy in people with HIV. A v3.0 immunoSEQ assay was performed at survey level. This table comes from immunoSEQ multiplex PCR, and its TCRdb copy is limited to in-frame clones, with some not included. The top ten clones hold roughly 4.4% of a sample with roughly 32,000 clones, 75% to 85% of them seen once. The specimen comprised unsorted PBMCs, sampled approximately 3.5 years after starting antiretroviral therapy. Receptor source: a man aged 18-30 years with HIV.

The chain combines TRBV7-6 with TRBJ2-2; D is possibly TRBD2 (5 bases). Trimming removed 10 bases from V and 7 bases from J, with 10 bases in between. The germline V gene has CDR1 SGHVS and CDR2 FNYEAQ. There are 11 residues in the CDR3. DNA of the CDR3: TGTGCCATTAAGGCGGGCGGGGAGCTGTTTTTT. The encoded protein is CAIKAGGELFF.

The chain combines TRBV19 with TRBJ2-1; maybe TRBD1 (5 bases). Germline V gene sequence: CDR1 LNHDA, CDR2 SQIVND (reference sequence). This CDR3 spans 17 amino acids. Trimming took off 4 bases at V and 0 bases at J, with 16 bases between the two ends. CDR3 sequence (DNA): TGTGCCAGTAGTAGAACAATACAGGAGAGCTCCTACAATGAGCAGTTCTTC. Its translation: CASSRTIQESSYNEQFF.

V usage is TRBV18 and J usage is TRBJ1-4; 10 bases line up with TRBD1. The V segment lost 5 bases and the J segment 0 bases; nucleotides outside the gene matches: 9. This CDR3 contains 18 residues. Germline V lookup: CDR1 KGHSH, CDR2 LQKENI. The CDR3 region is CASSEPGQGPATNEKLFF. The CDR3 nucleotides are TGTGCCAGCTCAGAACCGGGACAGGGGCCTGCAACTAATGAAAAACTGTTTTTT. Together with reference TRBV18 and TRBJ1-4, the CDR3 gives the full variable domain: NAGVMQNPRHLVRRRGQEARLRCSPMKGHSHVYWYRQLPEEGLKFMVYLQKENIIDESGMPKERFSAEFPKEGPSILRIQQVVRGDSAAYFCASSEPGQGPATNEKLFFGSGTQLSVL.

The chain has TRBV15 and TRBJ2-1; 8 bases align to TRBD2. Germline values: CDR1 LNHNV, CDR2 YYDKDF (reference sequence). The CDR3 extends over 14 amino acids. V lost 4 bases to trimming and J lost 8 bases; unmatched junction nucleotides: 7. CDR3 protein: CATSTQRGNHEQFF. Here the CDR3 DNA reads TGTGCCACCAGCACTCAGCGGGGGAATCATGAGCAGTTCTTC.

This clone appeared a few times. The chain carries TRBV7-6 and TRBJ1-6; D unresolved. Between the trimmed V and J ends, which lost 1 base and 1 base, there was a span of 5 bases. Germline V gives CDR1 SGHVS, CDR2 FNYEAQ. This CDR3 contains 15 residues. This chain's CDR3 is CASSLDSSYNSPLHF. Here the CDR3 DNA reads TGTGCCAGCAGCTTAGACAGTTCCTATAATTCACCCCTCCACTTT.

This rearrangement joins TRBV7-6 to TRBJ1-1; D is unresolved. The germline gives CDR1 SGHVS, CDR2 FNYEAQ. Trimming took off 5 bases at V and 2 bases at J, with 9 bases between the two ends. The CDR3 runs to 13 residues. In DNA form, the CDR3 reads TGTGCCAGCAGCCCTAAGGACAACACTGAAGCTTTCTTT. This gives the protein CASSPKDNTEAFF.

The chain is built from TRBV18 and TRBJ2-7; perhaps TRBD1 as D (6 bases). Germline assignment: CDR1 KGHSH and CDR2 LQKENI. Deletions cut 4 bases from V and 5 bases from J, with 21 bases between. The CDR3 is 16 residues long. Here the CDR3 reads CASSRRTDLVLDEQYF. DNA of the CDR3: TGTGCCAGCTCACGACGGACAGACCTTGTTTTGGACGAGCAGTACTTC.

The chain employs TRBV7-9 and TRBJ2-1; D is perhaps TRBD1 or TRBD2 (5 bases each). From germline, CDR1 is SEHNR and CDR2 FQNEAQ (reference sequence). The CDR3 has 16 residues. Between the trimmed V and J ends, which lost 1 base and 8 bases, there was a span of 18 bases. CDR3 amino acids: CASSLGWDPKWDEQFF. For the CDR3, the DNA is TGTGCCAGCAGCTTAGGATGGGACCCCAAGTGGGATGAGCAGTTCTTC.

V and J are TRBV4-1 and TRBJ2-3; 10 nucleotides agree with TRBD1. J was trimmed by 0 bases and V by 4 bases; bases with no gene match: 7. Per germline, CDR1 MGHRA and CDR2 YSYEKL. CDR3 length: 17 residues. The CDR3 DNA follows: TGCGCCAGCAGCCTTATGGGGGACAGGGGAAGCACAGATACGCAGTATTTT. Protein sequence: CASSLMGDRGSTDTQYF.

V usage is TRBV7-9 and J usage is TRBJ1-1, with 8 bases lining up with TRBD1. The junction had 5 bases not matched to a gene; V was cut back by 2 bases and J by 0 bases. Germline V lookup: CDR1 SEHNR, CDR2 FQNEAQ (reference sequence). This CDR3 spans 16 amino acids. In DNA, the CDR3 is TGTGCCAGCAGCTTACCCAGGGGGCCAATGAACACTGAAGCTTTCTTT. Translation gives CASSLPRGPMNTEAFF.

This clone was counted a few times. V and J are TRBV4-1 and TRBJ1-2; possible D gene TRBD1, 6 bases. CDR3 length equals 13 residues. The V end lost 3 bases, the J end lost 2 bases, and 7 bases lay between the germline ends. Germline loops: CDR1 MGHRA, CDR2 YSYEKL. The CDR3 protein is CASSQQGNYGYTF. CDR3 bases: TGCGCCAGCAGCCAGCAGGGGAACTATGGCTACACCTTC.

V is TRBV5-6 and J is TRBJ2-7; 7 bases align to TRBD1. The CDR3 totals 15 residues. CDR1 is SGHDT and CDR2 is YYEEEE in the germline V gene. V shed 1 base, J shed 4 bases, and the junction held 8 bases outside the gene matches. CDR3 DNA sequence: TGTGCCAGCAGCTTGCGCATCGGGACAGTATACGAGCAGTACTTC. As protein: CASSLRIGTVYEQYF.

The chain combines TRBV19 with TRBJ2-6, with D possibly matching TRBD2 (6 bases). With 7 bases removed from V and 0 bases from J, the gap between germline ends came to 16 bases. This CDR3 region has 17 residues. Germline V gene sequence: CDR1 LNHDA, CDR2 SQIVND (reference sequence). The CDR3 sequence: CASTSGEGVSGANVLTF. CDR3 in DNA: TGTGCCAGTACCTCGGGAGAGGGTGTCTCTGGGGCCAACGTCCTGACTTTC.

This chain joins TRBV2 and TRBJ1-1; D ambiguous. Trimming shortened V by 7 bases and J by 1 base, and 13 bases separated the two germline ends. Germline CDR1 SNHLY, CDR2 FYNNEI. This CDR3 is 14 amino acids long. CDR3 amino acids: CASKGFAPNTEAFF. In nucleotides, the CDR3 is TGTGCCAGCAAGGGCTTCGCCCCGAACACTGAAGCTTTCTTT. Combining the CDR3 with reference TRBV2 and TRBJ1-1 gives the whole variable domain EPEVTQTPSHQVTQMGQEVILRCVPISNHLYFYWYRQILGQKVEFLVSFYNNEISEKSEIFDDQFSVERPDGSNFTLKIRSTKLEDSAMYFCASKGFAPNTEAFFGQGTRLTVV.

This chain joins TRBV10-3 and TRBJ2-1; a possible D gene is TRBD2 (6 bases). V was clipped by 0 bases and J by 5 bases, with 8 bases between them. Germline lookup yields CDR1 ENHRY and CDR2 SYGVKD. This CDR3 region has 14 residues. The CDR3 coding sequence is TGTGCCATCAGTGAGTCGGGGGGAGACAATGAGCAGTTCTTC. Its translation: CAISESGGDNEQFF.

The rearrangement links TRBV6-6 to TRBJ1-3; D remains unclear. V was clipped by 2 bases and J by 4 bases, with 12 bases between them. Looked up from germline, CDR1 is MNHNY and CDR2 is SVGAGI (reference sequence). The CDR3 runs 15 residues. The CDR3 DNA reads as TGTGCCAGCAGTTACCCTACGGGCTCAGGAAACACCATATATTTT. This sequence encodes CASSYPTGSGNTIYF.

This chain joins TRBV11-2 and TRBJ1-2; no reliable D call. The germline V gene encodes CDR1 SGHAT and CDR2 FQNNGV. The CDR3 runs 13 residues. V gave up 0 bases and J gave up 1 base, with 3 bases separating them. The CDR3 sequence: CASSLEVNYGYTF. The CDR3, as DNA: TGTGCCAGCAGCTTAGAGGTTAACTATGGCTACACCTTC. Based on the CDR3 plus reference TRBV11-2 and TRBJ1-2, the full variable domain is EAGVAQSPRYKIIEKRQSVAFWCNPISGHATLYWYQQILGQGPKLLIQFQNNGVVDDSQLPKDRFSAERLKGVDSTLKIQPAKLEDSAVYLCASSLEVNYGYTFGSGTRLTVV.

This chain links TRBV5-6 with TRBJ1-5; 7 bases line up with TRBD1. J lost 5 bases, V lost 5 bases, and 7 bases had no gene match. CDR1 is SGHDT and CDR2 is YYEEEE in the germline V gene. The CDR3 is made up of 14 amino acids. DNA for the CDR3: TGTGCCAGCAGTTTCAGGGGGGGTTATCAGCCCCAGCATTTT. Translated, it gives CASSFRGGYQPQHF.

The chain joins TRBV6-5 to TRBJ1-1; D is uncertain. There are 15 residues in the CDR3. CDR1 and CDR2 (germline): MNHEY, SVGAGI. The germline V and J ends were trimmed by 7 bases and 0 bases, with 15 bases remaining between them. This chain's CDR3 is CASNRRTDLNTEAFF. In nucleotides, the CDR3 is TGTGCCAGCAATCGGAGGACGGACCTGAACACTGAAGCTTTCTTT.